These 25 T cell receptor beta chains were sequenced from one sample in a study of beta chain features in type 1 diabetes listed by TCRdb under 2018. The library was obtained by the immunoSEQ multiplex PCR assay. The High Capacity cDNA Reverse Transcription Kit was used to reverse transcribe all of the isolated RNA, meaning that expressed TCRB transcripts were what got sequenced. TCRdb's version of the immuneACCESS table is confined to in-frame rearrangements and falls short of the full clone set. An unresolved V gene accounts for under half of the shortfall where checked; the remainder is of unknown origin. This sample comprises fewer than 300,000 clones, just over 20% of them detected only once. The ten largest account for 0.028% of the sample. Overall study outcomes, separate from this receptor: A moderate but significant shortening of TCRB CDR3 length was observed in type 1 diabetes patients in all four CD4+ subsets.

What these receptors recognize is not known. Sequenced material: naive CD4+ T cells from blood. In light of the paper, this sample's cell subset or site label describes: true naive CD4+ T cells. The receptors were sampled from a woman aged 40-49 years with type 1 diabetes.

This clone showed up just a few times. The J gene is TRBJ1-1, the V gene TRBV5-1; D remains ambiguous. The V end lost 6 bases, the J end lost 3 bases, and 12 bases lay between the germline ends. This CDR3 has 13 amino acids. Germline CDR1 is SGHRS and CDR2 is YFSETQ. CDR3 protein: CASKELEDTEAFF. The CDR3 DNA follows: TGCGCCAGCAAGGAACTTGAGGACACTGAAGCTTTCTTT.

This clone was counted only a few times. The chain uses TRBV5-4 and TRBJ2-5, with a weak D call TRBD2 (6 bases). Trimming pared 3 bases from V and 5 bases from J, leaving 11 bases between. This CDR3 contains 13 residues. The germline V gene has CDR1 SGHNT and CDR2 YYREEE (reference sequence). The CDR3 sequence is CASSYPSEETQYF. The DNA for the CDR3 is TGTGCCAGCAGCTATCCTAGCGAGGAGACCCAGTACTTC.

The chain joins TRBV18 to TRBJ2-7; D is ambiguous. V was pared by 6 bases and J by 2 bases, with 14 bases between. Looked up from germline, CDR1 is KGHSH and CDR2 is LQKENI. The CDR3 contains 14 residues. The CDR3 loop is CASSPEAYAYEQYF. The CDR3 nucleotides read TGTGCCAGCTCCCCAGAAGCGTACGCCTACGAGCAGTACTTC.

The rearrangement uses TRBV4-2 and TRBJ2-5, with D perhaps TRBD2 (6 bases). V dropped 5 bases and J dropped 0 bases, with 19 bases sitting between them. Germline-derived CDR1 and CDR2 are LGHNA and YNFKEQ. The CDR3 has 17 residues. CDR3 bases: TGTGCCAGCAGCATGGGGCCTGCGGGGCTGTACCAAGAGACCCAGTACTTC. Protein sequence: CASSMGPAGLYQETQYF.

This clone was counted only a few times. This sequence joins TRBV29-1 and TRBJ2-7, with TRBD1 as a possible D gene (7 bases). The CDR3 extends over 16 amino acids. The germline V and J ends were trimmed by 7 bases and 0 bases, with 22 bases remaining between them. Germline V lookup: CDR1 SQVTM, CDR2 ANQGSEA. The CDR3 nucleotides are TGCAGCGCACTAACAGGGGAGGCTTCACTCTCCTACGAGCAGTACTTC. The encoded protein is CSALTGEASLSYEQYF.

The CDR3 region has the DNA TGTGCCAGCAGCACCCGGGACAGGGGGCATGGCTACACCTTC. Protein sequence: CASSTRDRGHGYTF. This chain links TRBV9 with TRBJ1-2; 12 bases match TRBD1. V shed 4 bases and J 6 bases; nucleotides not matched to a gene: 4. Germline V gene data show CDR1 as SGDLS and CDR2 as YYNGEE. There are 14 residues in the CDR3.

The chain employs TRBV19 and TRBJ2-2; 8 bases align to TRBD2. V lost 3 bases, J lost 4 bases, and 4 bases stayed unmatched. Germline lookup yields CDR1 LNHDA and CDR2 SQIVND (reference sequence). The CDR3 is 15 residues long. DNA of the CDR3: TGTGCCAGTAGTATGAGCGGGGGTATCACCGGGGAGCTGTTTTTT. Its translation: CASSMSGGITGELFF.

This sequence joins TRBV28 and TRBJ2-1; 10 nucleotides match TRBD1. The CDR3 is 17 residues long. From germline, CDR1 is MDHEN and CDR2 SYDVKM. The J segment lost 4 bases and the V segment lost 4 bases, leaving 10 bases of the junction unmatched. Here the CDR3 reads CASSSYPGTGVYNEQFF. As DNA, the CDR3 is TGTGCCAGCAGTTCCTACCCCGGGACAGGGGTATACAATGAGCAGTTCTTC.

V and J are TRBV5-6 and TRBJ2-1; 8 nucleotides line up with TRBD1. Germline trimming cut 4 bases from V and 13 bases from J; bases unmatched to any gene: 10. CDR1 and CDR2 (germline): SGHDT, YYEEEE. This CDR3 has 13 amino acids. The CDR3 coding sequence is TGTGCCAGCAGCGGTGGACAGGGATGGGATCAGTTCTTC. Its translation: CASSGGQGWDQFF.

The chain is built from TRBV6-1 and TRBJ1-5; D not resolved. The CDR3 sequence is 15 residues long. Germline assignment: CDR1 MNHNS and CDR2 SASEGT. Trimming removed 0 bases at V and 10 bases at J, with 16 bases between. The CDR3 is CASSEAVRTEGPQHF. CDR3 bases: TGTGCCAGCAGTGAAGCGGTGCGGACCGAGGGCCCCCAGCATTTT.

The chain carries TRBV4-3 and TRBJ2-3; a possible D gene is TRBD2 (6 bases). This CDR3 is 14 amino acids long. CDR1 and CDR2 from the germline V gene are LGHNA and YSLEER. V lost 0 bases and J lost 5, with 9 bases in between. CDR3 amino acids: CASSQDRRGDTQYF. CDR3 bases: TGCGCCAGCAGCCAAGATAGGCGGGGAGATACGCAGTATTTT.

V and J are TRBV5-1 and TRBJ2-7; D might be TRBD2 (5 bases). Trimming removed 0 bases at V and 5 bases at J, with 12 bases between. Germline lookup yields CDR1 SGHRS and CDR2 YFSETQ. CDR3 length: 14 amino acids. CDR3 loop: CASSLVEETHEQYF. The CDR3 DNA reads as TGCGCCAGCAGCTTGGTGGAGGAAACCCACGAGCAGTACTTC.

There are a few counts of this clone. This rearrangement joins TRBV28 to TRBJ2-1; D unclear. V lost 10 bases and J lost 7, with 11 bases in between. There are 11 residues in the CDR3. Germline loops: CDR1 MDHEN, CDR2 SYDVKM. In DNA, the CDR3 is TGTGCCACCCAGAGGCGAAATGAGCAGTTCTTC. Its protein is CATQRRNEQFF.

This chain uses TRBV29-1 with TRBJ1-1; the D gene is possibly TRBD1 (5 bases). This CDR3 has 13 amino acids. Trimming stripped 4 bases from V and 2 bases from J, with 11 bases between. Germline-derived CDR1 and CDR2 are SQVTM and ANQGSEA. The CDR3 DNA sequence: TGCAGCGTTGGGAAGGGACTTAACACTGAAGCTTTCTTT. This gives the protein CSVGKGLNTEAFF.

There are a few counts of this clone. The CDR3 loop reads CASSHGRTPQKSSYNEQFF. The DNA for the CDR3 is TGCGCCAGCAGCCACGGACGGACACCTCAGAAAAGCTCCTACAATGAGCAGTTCTTC. The rearrangement joins TRBV4-1 to TRBJ2-1, with D tentatively TRBD1 (5 bases). The CDR3 contains 19 residues. V shed 3 bases and J shed 0 bases, with 21 bases lying between them. From germline, CDR1 is MGHRA and CDR2 YSYEKL.

This clone was counted a few times. The CDR3 coding sequence is TGTGCCAGCAGCTCTACTCCTCAGGGGGCGGCTGGGGCCAACGTCCTGACTTTC. This codes for CASSSTPQGAAGANVLTF. The chain links TRBV11-1 to TRBJ2-6; TRBD1 matches 8 bases. Trimming took 4 bases from V and 2 from J; bases not matched to a gene: 10. The CDR3 spans 18 residues. Germline V gene lookup returns CDR1 SGHAT and CDR2 FQDESV (reference sequence).

This chain uses TRBV6-6 with TRBJ2-1, with TRBD2 matching 9 bases. The germline gives CDR1 MNHNY, CDR2 SVGAGI (reference sequence). V trimming: 4 bases; J trimming: 8 bases; junction bases outside the gene matches: 9. CDR3 length: 15 residues. CDR3 sequence: CASSWKAAGGYEQFF. CDR3 sequence (DNA): TGTGCCAGCAGTTGGAAGGCTGCGGGAGGGTATGAGCAGTTCTTC.

The J gene is TRBJ2-7, the V gene TRBV5-6; no firm D call. V gave up 1 base and J gave up 5 bases, with 4 bases separating them. The germline V gene has CDR1 SGHDT and CDR2 YYEEEE. CDR3 size: 11 residues. In DNA, the CDR3 is TGTGCCAGCAGCTTGCAGGACGAGCAGTACTTC. Translation gives CASSLQDEQYF. The variable domain in full, with the rest retrieved from reference TRBV5-6 and TRBJ2-7, is DAGVTQSPTHLIKTRGQQVTLRCSPKSGHDTVSWYQQALGQGPQFIFQYYEEEERQRGNFPDRFSGHQFPNYSSELNVNALLLGDSALYLCASSLQDEQYFGPGTRLTVT.

This clone was seen a few times. CDR3 in amino acids: CASSPPGLAGGDEQYF. The DNA of the CDR3 is TGTGCCAGCTCACCACCGGGACTAGCGGGAGGGGATGAGCAGTACTTC. The chain joins TRBV18 to TRBJ2-7, with 16 nucleotides matching TRBD2. V shed 0 bases and J 7 bases; nucleotides not matched to a gene: 3. CDR3 length: 16 residues. Germline V lookup: CDR1 KGHSH, CDR2 LQKENI.

The sample holds a few counts of this clone. The gene calls are TRBV29-1 and TRBJ2-2; TRBD1 agrees at 9 bases. The trim removed 7 bases at V and 0 bases at J, leaving 0 bases unmatched. Germline V gives CDR1 SQVTM, CDR2 ANQGSEA. The CDR3 is 13 residues long. The CDR3 region is CSGQGANTGELFF. In DNA form, the CDR3 reads TGCAGCGGACAGGGGGCGAACACCGGGGAGCTGTTTTTT.

This clone was recorded a few times. The V and J genes are TRBV4-3 and TRBJ1-4; 8 positions match TRBD1. The CDR3 totals 16 residues. J lost 4 bases, V lost 5 bases, and 9 bases had no gene match. CDR1 and CDR2 from the germline V gene are LGHNA and YSLEER. The CDR3 DNA reads as TGCGCCAGCAGCTCTGATATGGGACAGGTTAATGAAAAACTGTTTTTT. Amino acids: CASSSDMGQVNEKLFF.

The gene calls are TRBV9 and TRBJ2-1; D possibly corresponds to TRBD2 (6 bases). CDR3 length equals 14 residues. Germline CDR1 reads SGDLS; CDR2 reads YYNGEE. V dropped 1 base and J dropped 5 bases, with 10 bases sitting between them. DNA for the CDR3: TGTGCCAGCAGCGTAAGCCCGGGGGACAATGAGCAGTTCTTC. Translated, it gives CASSVSPGDNEQFF.

This clone has more than one count but fewer than ten. The sample carries other DNA sequences with the same CDR3. The chain is built from TRBV5-1 and TRBJ1-2, with 8 bases matching TRBD1. The junction had 6 bases not matched to a gene; V was cut back by 0 bases and J by 8 bases. The CDR3 covers 14 residues. Germline assignment: CDR1 SGHRS and CDR2 YFSETQ. CDR3 in amino acids: CASSLADRAYGYTF. The CDR3 nucleotides are TGCGCCAGCAGCTTGGCGGACAGGGCATACGGCTACACCTTC.

The rearrangement joins TRBV4-3 to TRBJ2-2, with D perhaps TRBD1 (5 bases). CDR3 length: 14 residues. V was clipped by 0 bases and J by 3 bases, with 5 bases between them. The germline gives CDR1 LGHNA, CDR2 YSLEER. The DNA of the CDR3 is TGCGCCAGCAGCCAAGACAGGGACACCGGGGAGCTGTTTTTT. This translates into CASSQDRDTGELFF.

This clone showed up just a few times. V gene TRBV28 combines with J gene TRBJ2-3, with TRBD2 matching 9 bases. The CDR3 is 14 residues long. Germline-derived CDR1 and CDR2 are MDHEN and SYDVKM. Trimming cost V 5 bases and J 4 bases; bases outside gene matches: 4. This CDR3 is CASSTIAGADTQYF. In nucleotides, the CDR3 is TGTGCCAGCAGTACCATAGCGGGAGCAGATACGCAGTATTTT.